The T cell receptor (beta chain) under discussion was sequenced for a study of early T cells in non-severe SARS-CoV-2 infection. Across the whole study: Alpha and beta chains were unpaired, from unsorted whole-blood bulk RNA. Study results and limitations: Private and CD4 specificities were missed by VDJdb matching, which favored anti-spike CD8 responses.

This clonotype showed up many times. Antigen specificity is unknown. This CDR3 region has 17 residues. Germline V gives CDR1 MGHRA, CDR2 YSYEKL. Trimming cost V 4 bases and J 0 bases, with 16 bases left between them. The protocol attached unique molecular identifiers to individual cDNA molecules. TCRdb reprocessed the 5' RACE reads with MiXCR, giving one entry per CDR3 protein. The repertoire includes about 64,000 distinct CDR3 sequences, about 17% of them detected once, and approximately 8.4% sits in the top ten. This receptor was identified in an adult who was a healthcare worker with PCR-confirmed SARS-CoV-2 infection or an uninfected control (not recorded which). The J gene is TRBJ2-1, the V gene TRBV4-1; D possibly matches TRBD1 or TRBD2 (6 bases each). Specimen: whole blood, collected at baseline. Here the CDR3 DNA reads TGCGCCAGCAGCCTGGGGGGCGCGAGAAGCTCCTACAATGAGCAGTTCTTC. It codes for CASSLGGARSSYNEQFF.